A selection of T cell receptor beta chains follows, all from one sample in a study of T cells after somatic rescue of genetic block. Assay used: immunoSEQ multiplex PCR; TCRdb lists only in-frame clones, some missing. The sample lists roughly 70,000 clones; 90% to 95% were seen once. Sequencing input: peripheral blood mononuclear cells (PBMCs). These receptors originate from a man aged 40-49 years. CDR3s include the opening cysteine and the closing phenylalanine or tryptophan. D genes are given only for firm matches. Some rows have no size entry. The others give once, few or many, or a class for an expanded clone.

j_call | clone_size | v_call | d_call | cdr3_nt | cdr3_aa
TRBJ1-1 | NA | TRBV7-3 | NA | TGTGCCAGCAGCTTTGGACGCACGACTGAAGCTTTCTTT | CASSFGRTTEAFF
TRBJ1-4 | NA | TRBV7-9 | NA | TGTGCCAGCAGCTTAGTTGGGACTGGGAGGGATGAAAAACTGTTTTTT | CASSLVGTGRDEKLFF
TRBJ2-1 | NA | TRBV10-3 | TRBD1 | TGTGCCACCGAACAGGGGAATGAGCAGTTCTTC | CATEQGNEQFF
TRBJ2-7 | NA | TRBV10-3 | TRBD1 | TGTGCCATCAGTGTTACAGGGGGCGACGAGCAGTACTTC | CAISVTGGDEQYF
TRBJ2-5 | NA | TRBV5-1 | TRBD2 | TGCGCCAGCAGCCCTGGTGGTCTAGCGGGGGAGACCCAGTACTTC | CASSPGGLAGETQYF
TRBJ1-1 | NA | TRBV30 | NA | TGTGCCTGGAGCCCCCGGGGGACGAACACTGAAGCTTTCTTT | CAWSPRGTNTEAFF
TRBJ2-3 | NA | TRBV7-9 | NA | TGTGCCAGCAGCTTAAGCGCAGATACGCAGTATTTT | CASSLSADTQYF
TRBJ2-7 | NA | TRBV2 | NA | TGTGCCAGCACCATGTATTCCTACGAGCAGTACTTC | CASTMYSYEQYF
TRBJ1-2 | NA | TRBV4-3 | NA | TGCGCCAGCAGCCAAGGGCAAGACCGCCGCTATGGCTACACCTTC | CASSQGQDRRYGYTF
TRBJ2-2 | NA | TRBV29-1 | TRBD2 | TGCAGCGCCCCCTCTGGGGCGGGGGAAACCGGGGAGCTGTTTTTT | CSAPSGAGETGELFF
TRBJ2-5 | NA | TRBV6-5 | NA | TGTGCCAGCAGTTTAAGGGGGCTAGCGGGAGAGACCCAGTACTTC | CASSLRGLAGETQYF
TRBJ1-3 | once | TRBV7-9 | NA | TGTGCCAGCAACCAACTCGGTACTTTTAACTCTGGAAACACCATATATTTT | CASNQLGTFNSGNTIYF
TRBJ1-1 | NA | TRBV5-5 | NA | TGTGCCAGCAGCCTGCCGCATGGCACTGAAGCTTTCTTT | CASSLPHGTEAFF
TRBJ1-2 | NA | TRBV6-1 | NA | TGTGCCAGCAGTGAGGGAATAGCTAACTATGGCTACACCTTC | CASSEGIANYGYTF
TRBJ2-3 | NA | TRBV9 | NA | TGTGCCAGCAGCGTACTCAGCCGGGGCACAGATACGCAGTATTTT | CASSVLSRGTDTQYF
TRBJ2-5 | NA | TRBV5-6 | TRBD1 | TGTGCCAGCAGCTTGGTCGGGACAGGGGATCAAGAGACCCAGTACTTC | CASSLVGTGDQETQYF
TRBJ2-3 | NA | TRBV14 | NA | TGTGCCAGCAGCCAAGAGCGGGTTCGCACAGATACGCAGTATTTT | CASSQERVRTDTQYF
TRBJ2-1 | NA | TRBV2 | TRBD1 | TGTGCCAGCATGGGTAGCACAGGGGGTGATTCCTACAATGAGCAGTTCTTC | CASMGSTGGDSYNEQFF
TRBJ2-1 | NA | TRBV9 | NA | TGTGCCAGCAGCGTAGACGGGCCGACTTACAATGAGCAGTTCTTC | CASSVDGPTYNEQFF
TRBJ1-1 | NA | TRBV5-1 | NA | TGCGCCAGCAGCCCTGGAATGAACACTGAAGCTTTCTTT | CASSPGMNTEAFF
TRBJ2-1 | NA | TRBV7-3 | TRBD2 | TGTGCCAGCAGCTTAGCTGGGGGGGAATTTAATGAGCAGTTCTTC | CASSLAGGEFNEQFF
TRBJ1-4 | NA | TRBV4-1 | NA | TGCGCCAGCAGCCAATGGGTCCATTCGAGAGCAACTAATGAAAAACTGTTTTTT | CASSQWVHSRATNEKLFF
TRBJ2-3 | once | TRBV28 | NA | TGTGCCAGCAGTTCCCGGGGGAGAGGGCGGGGCACAGATACGCAGTATTTT | CASSSRGRGRGTDTQYF
TRBJ2-3 | NA | TRBV5-1 | NA | TGCGCCAGCAGCTCGGGGGTAACTAGCACAGATACGCAGTATTTT | CASSSGVTSTDTQYF
TRBJ2-3 | NA | TRBV5-1 | TRBD1 | TGCGCCAGCAGCTCCACCGGACAGGGGGGGAGCACAGATACGCAGTATTTT | CASSSTGQGGSTDTQYF
TRBJ1-2 | NA | TRBV19 | TRBD1 | TGTGCCAGTAGTATAGTCCACAGGGGTGATGGCTACACCTTC | CASSIVHRGDGYTF
TRBJ2-3 | NA | TRBV9 | NA | TGTGCCAGCAGCGCCCTCTCCGAAGATACGCAGTATTTT | CASSALSEDTQYF
TRBJ1-5 | NA | TRBV4-1 | TRBD1 | TGCGCCAGCAGCCAACGGACAGGGGACATCGATCAGCCCCAGCATTTT | CASSQRTGDIDQPQHF
TRBJ2-3 | NA | TRBV6-6 | TRBD1 | TGTGCCAGCAGGGTTAAGGGACAGGGCTCAGATACGCAGTATTTT | CASRVKGQGSDTQYF
TRBJ1-1 | NA | TRBV5-1 | NA | TGCGCCAGCAGCTGGGAAGGGAACACTGAAGCTTTCTTT | CASSWEGNTEAFF
TRBJ2-6 | NA | TRBV5-4 | NA | TGTGCCAGCATATCGGGGTCTGGGGCCAACGTCCTGACTTTC | CASISGSGANVLTF
TRBJ2-7 | NA | TRBV5-6 | NA | TGTGCCAGCAGCCTTAGGGACCACTCCTACGAGCAGTACTTC | CASSLRDHSYEQYF
TRBJ2-2 | NA | TRBV7-9 | TRBD1 | TGTGCCAGCAGCCCCCTGCCCGGGACAGGTCCGTCCGGGGAGCTGTTTTTT | CASSPLPGTGPSGELFF
TRBJ1-1 | once | TRBV19 | NA | TGTGCCAGTAGTATCAAAGGCACTCAGGGTAAGGAAGCTTTCTTT | CASSIKGTQGKEAFF
TRBJ2-7 | NA | TRBV23-1 | TRBD1 | TGCGCCAGCAGTCAATCGGGACAGGCCACCTACGAGCAGTACTTC | CASSQSGQATYEQYF
TRBJ2-4 | once | TRBV27 | NA | TGTGCCAGCAGTTTCCTACCTCTAGCCAAAAACATTCAGTACTTC | CASSFLPLAKNIQYF
TRBJ2-1 | NA | TRBV15 | NA | TGTGCCACCAGCAGAGATCCCTGGACTATGGGCAATGAGCAGTTCTTC | CATSRDPWTMGNEQFF
TRBJ2-1 | NA | TRBV10-2 | TRBD2 | TGCGCCATCACTTCCGAGCGGGGGGGGTACAATGAGCAGTTCTTC | CAITSERGGYNEQFF
TRBJ2-3 | NA | TRBV11-2 | NA | TGTGCCAGCAGCTTAAAGGGTCATACGCAGTATTTT | CASSLKGHTQYF
TRBJ2-7 | NA | TRBV5-1 | NA | TGCGCCAGCAGCTTGGAGTTGAGGTACGAGCAGTACTTC | CASSLELRYEQYF
TRBJ2-7 | NA | TRBV6-1 | TRBD2 | TGTGCCAGCAGTCAAGGACCACGCAGGCCGGGGACTAGCGGGGGAAGGTTGGGAGAGCAGTACTTC | CASSQGPRRPGTSGGRLGEQYF
TRBJ2-5 | NA | TRBV6-5 | TRBD1 | TGTGCCAGCAGTTTACAGGGACAGGGGGCGAAAAAGACCCAGTACTTC | CASSLQGQGAKKTQYF
TRBJ1-6 | NA | TRBV21-1 | NA | TGTGCCAGCAGGACAGCCGGGACAGGGGGCTCCTATAATTCACCCCTCCACTTT | CASRTAGTGGSYNSPLHF
TRBJ2-7 | NA | TRBV5-5 | NA | TGTGCCAGCAGCCAAACAACCCACGAGCAGTACTTC | CASSQTTHEQYF
TRBJ2-2 | few | TRBV6-5 | NA | TGTGCCAGCAGCAGGACGGACACCGGGGAGCTGTTTTTT | CASSRTDTGELFF
TRBJ2-1 | NA | TRBV28 | NA | TGTGCCAGCAGTTTAAACAGCGGTGAGCAGTTCTTC | CASSLNSGEQFF
TRBJ2-7 | once | TRBV2 | NA | TGTGCCAGCACCCGGGACTCCTACGAGCAGTACTTC | CASTRDSYEQYF
TRBJ1-5 | NA | TRBV30 | NA | TGTGCCTGGAGCCTATCGGAGGACAATCAGCCCCAGCATTTT | CAWSLSEDNQPQHF